The next 29 T cell receptor beta chains were all read from a single sample in a study of blood T cell repertoires in COVID-19 (dated by TCRdb to 2020 to 2022). The library was generated by the immunoSEQ multiplex PCR assay. Drawn from immuneACCESS, this table holds only the in-frame rearrangements with V and J called that TCRdb kept. Clones are partly lost; checked studies trace under half to an unresolved V gene and leave the rest unexplained. The sample table holds hundreds of thousands of clones, of which about 84% were seen once. Approximately 2.1% of the sample is taken by the ten largest. Source material: PBMCs or T cells enriched from blood (not recorded which). These receptor sequences come from a woman aged 45-59 years who had recovered from COVID-19.

The V gene is TRBV15, the J gene TRBJ1-5, with TRBD1 matching 10 bases. This CDR3 is built from 20 residues. The V and J ends lost 0 bases and 7 bases, in that order; junction bases with no gene match: 18. Germline CDR1 LNHNV, CDR2 YYDKDF (reference sequence). The CDR3 region has the DNA TGTGCCACCAGCAGAGATCTATGGGGACAGGGGACCCAAAAGGGGCAGCCCCAGCATTTT. It codes for CATSRDLWGQGTQKGQPQHF.

The V gene is TRBV28, the J gene TRBJ2-2; tentative D call: TRBD1 (6 bases). This CDR3 has 15 residues. Trimming took 4 bases from V and 4 from J, leaving 13 bases between them. The germline V gene has CDR1 MDHEN and CDR2 SYDVKM. The chain's CDR3 is CASSSPGTPTGELFF. The CDR3 nucleotides are TGTGCCAGCAGTTCCCCCGGGACACCCACCGGGGAGCTGTTTTTT.

The rearrangement links TRBV18 to TRBJ2-2, with D maybe TRBD2 (5 bases). There are 12 residues in the CDR3. The germline V gene has CDR1 KGHSH and CDR2 LQKENI. V was pared by 4 bases and J by 7 bases, with 7 bases between. The CDR3 bases are TGTGCCAGCTCACATGGAGGCGGGGAGCTGTTTTTT. Encoded protein: CASSHGGGELFF.

The V and J genes are TRBV28 and TRBJ2-7, with D unclear. Trimming cost V 6 bases and J 10 bases, with 13 bases left between them. The CDR3 spans 11 residues. Germline V gene data show CDR1 as MDHEN and CDR2 as SYDVKM. CDR3: CASSSAPPQYF. The CDR3 DNA reads TGTGCCAGCAGCTCCGCGCCCCCCCAGTACTTC.

The chain employs TRBV7-9 and TRBJ1-1; 11 nucleotides line up with TRBD1. The CDR3 totals 16 residues. The germline CDR1 and CDR2 sequences are SEHNR and FQNEAQ (reference sequence). Losses at the gene ends were 5 bases for V and 3 bases for J; bases not matched to a gene: 8. The CDR3 spells CASSLGQGALDTEAFF. DNA of the CDR3: TGTGCCAGCAGCCTCGGACAGGGGGCGCTTGACACTGAAGCTTTCTTT. Drawing the rest from reference TRBV7-9 and TRBJ1-1, the complete variable domain is DTGVSQNPRHKITKRGQNVTFRCDPISEHNRLYWYRQTLGQGPEFLTYFQNEAQLEKSRLLSDRFSAERPKGSFSTLEIQRTEQGDSAMYLCASSLGQGALDTEAFFGQGTRLTVV.

This clone was seen only a few times. The rearrangement joins TRBV7-9 to TRBJ1-2, with TRBD1 identical over 7 bases. Losses at the gene ends were 5 bases for V and 0 bases for J; bases not matched to a gene: 6. CDR3 length equals 15 residues. The germline V gene encodes CDR1 SEHNR and CDR2 FQNEAQ (reference sequence). The CDR3 is CASSPQGTANYGYTF. In DNA, the CDR3 is TGTGCCAGCAGCCCCCAAGGGACAGCTAACTATGGCTACACCTTC.

The CDR3 spells CASSPRQDSYEQYF. CDR3 DNA: TGTGCCAGCAGTCCGCGACAGGACTCCTACGAGCAGTACTTC. The chain couples TRBV27 to TRBJ2-7, with D tentatively TRBD1 (6 bases). CDR1 is MNHEY and CDR2 is SMNVEV in the germline V gene (reference sequence). Trimming left V 5 bases short and J 0 bases short, with 11 bases between. The CDR3 has 14 residues.

A word on this clone: Other nucleotide sequences in the sample specify the same CDR3. The chain couples TRBV18 to TRBJ1-1; D is possibly TRBD1 (5 bases). The CDR3 length is 13 residues. V was trimmed by 6 bases and J by 3 bases, leaving 11 bases between them. Germline V CDR1 and CDR2: KGHSH, LQKENI. The CDR3 bases are TGTGCCAGCTCTCCCCGGGGGGACACTGAAGCTTTCTTT. Amino acid sequence: CASSPRGDTEAFF.

This clone was recorded only once. The genes are TRBV4-1 and TRBJ2-5, with D possibly matching TRBD2 (7 bases). This CDR3 comprises 15 residues. V was shortened by 6 bases and J by 4 bases, with 18 bases between the two germline ends. Germline assignment: CDR1 MGHRA and CDR2 YSYEKL. The CDR3 region is CASRRLGGAGETQYF. The CDR3 bases are TGCGCCAGCAGAAGACTAGGGGGGGCTGGAGAGACCCAGTACTTC.

The chain has TRBV28 and TRBJ1-5; 7 nucleotides align to TRBD1. The CDR3 contains 15 residues. The germline V gene encodes CDR1 MDHEN and CDR2 SYDVKM. The V gene end was trimmed by 1 base and the J gene end by 4 bases; junction bases not matched to a gene: 4. CDR3 in DNA: TGTGCCAGCAGTTTATTGGCGGGACAGAATCAGCCCCAGCATTTT. It encodes CASSLLAGQNQPQHF. Full variable domain (outside the CDR3, taken from reference TRBV28 and TRBJ1-5): DVKVTQSSRYLVKRTGEKVFLECVQDMDHENMFWYRQDPGLGLRLIYFSYDVKMKEKGDIPEGYSVSREKKERFSLILESASTNQTSMYLCASSLLAGQNQPQHFGDGTRLSIL.

In its sample, this clone was seen a few times. The CDR3 protein is CAWSVQPNTEAFF. The CDR3 DNA is TGTGCCTGGAGTGTACAGCCGAACACTGAAGCTTTCTTT. This rearrangement joins TRBV30 to TRBJ1-1, with D unresolved. Trimming took 0 bases from V and 1 from J, leaving 6 bases between them. This CDR3 contains 13 residues. Germline values: CDR1 GTSNPN, CDR2 SVGIG (reference sequence).

A few counts support this clone. The J gene is TRBJ1-4, the V gene TRBV4-3; no firm D call. Germline V gives CDR1 LGHNA, CDR2 YSLEER. The CDR3 consists of 13 residues. The V gene lost 3 bases and the J gene lost 6 bases, with 8 bases spanning the gap. CDR3 protein: CASSQWGDEKLFF. CDR3 DNA sequence: TGCGCCAGCAGCCAGTGGGGAGATGAAAAACTGTTTTTT.

The V call is TRBV2, the J call TRBJ2-1; D ambiguous. CDR1 is SNHLY and CDR2 is FYNNEI in the germline V gene. This CDR3 has 13 residues. V was cut by 4 bases and J by 5 bases, with 9 bases left in between. The CDR3 sequence: CASSVDLHNEQFF. The CDR3 DNA is TGTGCCAGCAGTGTTGACTTACACAATGAGCAGTTCTTC.

V is TRBV28 and J is TRBJ1-1, with 10 bases aligning to TRBD1. Looked up from germline, CDR1 is MDHEN and CDR2 is SYDVKM. CDR3 length: 13 residues. The trim removed 5 bases at V and 10 bases at J, leaving 7 bases unmatched. Here the CDR3 DNA reads TGTGCCAGCAGTGCGGACAGGGGGGTCGTAGCTTTCTTT. Its translation: CASSADRGVVAFF. The full variable domain, completed using reference TRBV28 and TRBJ1-1, is DVKVTQSSRYLVKRTGEKVFLECVQDMDHENMFWYRQDPGLGLRLIYFSYDVKMKEKGDIPEGYSVSREKKERFSLILESASTNQTSMYLCASSADRGVVAFFGQGTRLTVV.

The rearrangement joins TRBV6-6 to TRBJ2-2, with D perhaps matching TRBD2 (5 bases). Trimming cost V 5 bases and J 4 bases, with 5 bases left between them. CDR1 and CDR2 (germline): MNHNY, SVGAGI (reference sequence). There are 12 residues in the CDR3. CDR3: CASSAGTGELFF. The CDR3 DNA reads TGTGCCAGCAGTGCGGGCACCGGGGAGCTGTTTTTT.

This clone was seen a single time. V gene TRBV27 combines with J gene TRBJ1-6; 8 bases match TRBD1. The CDR3 is 18 amino acids. J gave up 0 bases and V 3 bases, and 7 bases lay outside the gene matches. Germline CDR1 is MNHEY and CDR2 is SMNVEV (reference sequence). CDR3 DNA sequence: TGTGCCAGCAGTTTCGAGAGACAGGGGAGCTCCTATAATTCACCCCTCCACTTT. The encoded protein is CASSFERQGSSYNSPLHF.

This chain uses TRBV7-2 with TRBJ1-1; TRBD1 might be the D (5 bases). The V gene's germline CDR1 is SGHTA and CDR2 FQGNSA. The CDR3 is 14 amino acids. Deletions cut 4 bases from V and 8 bases from J, with 17 bases between. The chain's CDR3 is CASSSVMGLSEAFF. Here the CDR3 DNA reads TGTGCCAGCAGCTCTGTTATGGGGCTTTCGGAAGCTTTCTTT.

The chain recombines TRBV18 with TRBJ2-2; D may be TRBD2 (6 bases). The germline V gene encodes CDR1 KGHSH and CDR2 LQKENI. Trimming stripped 3 bases from V and 2 bases from J, with 13 bases between. The CDR3 sequence is 16 residues long. The CDR3 DNA follows: TGTGCCAGCTCACCCTCCGGCGGGGCCAACACCGGGGAGCTGTTTTTT. Encoded protein: CASSPSGGANTGELFF.

This clone was detected once. The CDR3 DNA reads as TGTGCCAGCAGCTTAGCGAACAACTACGAGCAGTACTTC. Protein: CASSLANNYEQYF. V and J are TRBV7-2 and TRBJ2-7; D uncertain. V gave up 0 bases and J gave up 3 bases, with 6 bases separating them. Germline V gene sequence: CDR1 SGHTA, CDR2 FQGNSA. The CDR3 is 13 residues long. Full variable domain (outside the CDR3, taken from reference TRBV7-2 and TRBJ2-7): GAGVSQSPSNKVTEKGKDVELRCDPISGHTALYWYRQSLGQGLEFLIYFQGNSAPDKSGLPSDRFSAERTGGSVSTLTIQRTQQEDSAVYLCASSLANNYEQYFGPGTRLTVT.

This rearrangement joins TRBV4-3 to TRBJ2-2; D remains unclear. Germline CDR1 reads LGHNA; CDR2 reads YSLEER. The CDR3 has 17 amino acids. The V end lost 0 bases, the J end lost 4 bases, and 15 bases lay between the germline ends. The CDR3 sequence is CASSQDTPTFRTGELFF. CDR3 bases: TGCGCCAGCAGCCAAGATACCCCCACTTTCCGCACCGGGGAGCTGTTTTTT.

The chain uses TRBV7-2 and TRBJ1-4; maybe TRBD1 (5 bases). The CDR3 length is 16 residues. V was pared by 1 base and J by 0 bases, with 9 bases between. In germline, CDR1 is SGHTA, CDR2 FQGNSA. The CDR3 region has the DNA TGTGCCAGCAGCTTAGGGGGCAGGGCAACTAATGAAAAACTGTTTTTT. Translating gives CASSLGGRATNEKLFF.

The sample holds a few counts of this clone. The V call is TRBV19, the J call TRBJ2-1, with 11 nucleotides matching TRBD2. Germline CDR1 is LNHDA and CDR2 is SQIVND (reference sequence). The J segment lost 0 bases and the V segment lost 0 bases, leaving 10 bases of the junction unmatched. The CDR3 length is 20 residues. In DNA, the CDR3 is TGTGCCAGTAGTATAGATTTCGGGACTAGCGGCCCGAGCTCCTACAATGAGCAGTTCTTC. Translated, it gives CASSIDFGTSGPSSYNEQFF.

The chain couples TRBV5-1 to TRBJ1-5; no reliable D call. The CDR3 contains 16 residues. CDR1 SGHRS and CDR2 YFSETQ come from the germline V gene. The V end was cut by 4 bases, the J end by 0 bases, with 14 bases between. DNA for the CDR3: TGCGCCAGCAGCCCCGATGGCGGGTATAGCAATCAGCCCCAGCATTTT. This codes for CASSPDGGYSNQPQHF.

The V call is TRBV18, the J call TRBJ2-1, with TRBD2 identical over 14 bases. The V and J ends lost 3 bases and 8 bases, in that order; junction bases with no gene match: 6. CDR1 is KGHSH and CDR2 is LQKENI in the germline V gene. The CDR3 runs 16 residues. The CDR3 DNA reads TGTGCCAGCTCACCGCCGGGACTAGCGGGGGAAGATGAGCAGTTCTTC. Translated: CASSPPGLAGEDEQFF.

In nucleotides, the CDR3 is TGTGCCAGCAGTTACCTTCAAGAGACCCAGTACTTC. It yields the protein CASSYLQETQYF. The chain couples TRBV6-5 to TRBJ2-5; D unclear. Trimming cost V 2 bases and J 2 bases, with 3 bases left between them. The germline CDR1 and CDR2 sequences are MNHEY and SVGAGI. The CDR3 is 12 amino acids.

The rearrangement uses TRBV12-3 or TRBV12-4 and TRBJ1-2, with D possibly being TRBD1 (6 bases). The CDR3 runs to 11 residues. V gave up 3 bases and J gave up 7 bases, with 6 bases separating them. The CDR3 loop reads CASSLGAGYTF. DNA for the CDR3: TGTGCCAGCAGTTTGGGGGCTGGCTACACCTTC.

This clone was recorded only once. The chain joins TRBV6-1 to TRBJ2-1, with D maybe TRBD2 (6 bases). Trimming took off 2 bases at V and 14 bases at J, with 13 bases between the two ends. This CDR3 is 12 amino acids long. Germline CDR1 is MNHNS and CDR2 is SASEGT. Here the CDR3 DNA reads TGTGCCAGCAGTGAAATTATAGCGGAGGAGTTCTTC. Residues: CASSEIIAEEFF.

The chain employs TRBV19 and TRBJ2-7, with TRBD1 matching 7 bases. Germline CDR1 and CDR2: LNHDA and SQIVND (reference sequence). J was trimmed by 3 bases and V by 3 bases; bases with no gene match: 5. The CDR3 sequence is 14 residues long. CDR3 in DNA: TGTGCCAGTAGTATTAGGGACAGACTCTACGAGCAGTACTTC. Translated: CASSIRDRLYEQYF.

The rearrangement joins TRBV4-1 to TRBJ2-1; TRBD2 matches 10 bases. The V gene's germline CDR1 is MGHRA and CDR2 YSYEKL. The V segment lost 1 base and the J segment 7 bases; nucleotides outside the gene matches: 4. The CDR3 totals 15 residues. The CDR3 nucleotides read TGCGCCAGCAGCCAAGGGCTAGCGGGAGAGAATGAGCAGTTCTTC. Amino acid sequence: CASSQGLAGENEQFF.